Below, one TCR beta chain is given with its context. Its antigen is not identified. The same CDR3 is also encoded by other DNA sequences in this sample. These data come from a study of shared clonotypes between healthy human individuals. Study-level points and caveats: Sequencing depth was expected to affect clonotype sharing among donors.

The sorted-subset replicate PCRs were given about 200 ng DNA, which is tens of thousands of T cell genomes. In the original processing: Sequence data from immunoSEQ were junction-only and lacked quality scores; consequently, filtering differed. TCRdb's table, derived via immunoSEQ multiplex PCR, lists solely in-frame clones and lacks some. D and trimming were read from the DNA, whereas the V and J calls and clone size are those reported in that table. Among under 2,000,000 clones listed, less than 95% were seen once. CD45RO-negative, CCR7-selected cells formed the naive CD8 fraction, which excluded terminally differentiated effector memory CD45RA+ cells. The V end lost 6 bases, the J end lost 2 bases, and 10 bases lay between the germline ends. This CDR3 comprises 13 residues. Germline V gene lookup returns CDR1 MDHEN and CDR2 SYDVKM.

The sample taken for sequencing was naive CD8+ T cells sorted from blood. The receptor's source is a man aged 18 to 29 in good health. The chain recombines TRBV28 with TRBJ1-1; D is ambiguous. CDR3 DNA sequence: TGTGCCAGCAGCTTCGTGGTCAACACTGAAGCTTTCTTT. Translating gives CASSFVVNTEAFF.